Shown below are 7 T cell receptor beta chains from a single sample sequenced in a study of monozygotic twins with inflammatory bowel disease. For each CDR3 protein, TCRdb gives one entry from its re-call of the 5' RACE reads, without DNA. The sample shows about 160,000 distinct CDR3 sequences, and approximately 2.4% sits with its ten largest clones. The sequenced sample was blood. The receptors come from a human donor with ulcerative colitis or Crohn's disease, or a healthy co-twin of an affected twin (not recorded which).

This chain connects TRBV5-5 to TRBJ1-1; the TRBD1 assignment by TCRdb is unverifiable without DNA. This CDR3 comprises 17 residues. Germline V gene lookup returns CDR1 SGHKS and CDR2 YYEKEE (reference sequence). CDR3 protein: CASSPPITGKYGTEAFF.

The chain employs TRBV20-1 and TRBJ1-1. CDR3 length: 13 amino acids. Germline CDR1 DFQATT, CDR2 SNEGSKA (reference sequence). The CDR3 protein is CSASAVLNTEAFF.

The chain links TRBV20-1 to TRBJ2-7. The CDR3 totals 13 residues. Germline V gene sequence: CDR1 DFQATT, CDR2 SNEGSKA (reference sequence). Here the CDR3 reads CSARTPSATEQYF.

This CDR3 is CASSLLDSQGETQYF. This chain connects TRBV7-6 to TRBJ2-5; TCRdb indicates TRBD1, and absent DNA this call remains unverified. This CDR3 is 15 amino acids long. The germline V gene has CDR1 SGHVS and CDR2 FNYEAQ.

This rearrangement joins TRBV5-1 to TRBJ1-1; TCRdb reports TRBD1, a call that lacks DNA to check it against. Germline CDR1 SGHRS, CDR2 YFSETQ. There are 14 residues in the CDR3. The CDR3 sequence: CASNGGLGATEAFF.

The chain couples TRBV29-1 to TRBJ2-3. The CDR3 has 13 amino acids. Per germline, CDR1 SQVTM and CDR2 ANQGSEA. CDR3 amino acids: CSVESTGTDTQYF.

V and J are TRBV5-4 and TRBJ1-2; TCRdb outputs TRBD1, but without DNA this stays unchecked. CDR3 length: 14 residues. In germline, CDR1 is SGHNT, CDR2 YYREEE (reference sequence). The CDR3 loop is CASRTQGARYGYTF.